Given below is one T cell receptor beta chain in context. The CDR3 totals 14 residues. Trimming took 7 bases from V and 4 from J, leaving 15 bases between them. Per the germline V gene, CDR1 is SGDLS and CDR2 is YYNGEE. The data are from a study of shared clonotypes between healthy human individuals. Deep-level running was used for the assay. The method was immunoSEQ multiplex PCR; TCRdb's version includes in-frame clones alone and lacks a portion of them. Of approximately 2.3 million clones in the sample, over 90% were seen once. This clonotype originated in a man between 18 and 29 years old in good health. Some clones in this sample may be carry-over from other donors' samples. V usage is TRBV9 and J usage is TRBJ1-3; D remains ambiguous. Sample: naive CD4+ T cells from PBMCs. The subset denotes: CD45RA+ positively selected. The CDR3 DNA reads as TGTGCCAGCGGATCCGGGAATGTGGGAAACACCATATATTTT. Translation: CASGSGNVGNTIYF.